A selection of T cell receptor beta chains follows, all from one sample in a study of glioma-infiltrating T cells. TCRdb re-analysed the multiplex PCR reads in MiXCR, keeping a single row per CDR3 protein. The repertoire holds a few hundred thousand distinct CDR3 sequences, 41% seen once, with around 12% in the top ten. Sequenced input: glioma tissue, nonneoplastic brain tissue, or PBMCs (not recorded which). The receptor source for this set is a human donor with low-grade glioma or glioblastoma, undergoing nonglioma brain surgery, or in good health (not recorded which). CDR3s include the opening cysteine and the closing phenylalanine or tryptophan. The order of the fields is CDR3 protein, CDR3 DNA, CDR3 length, J gene, V gene, D gene, clone size. A D gene is named only where the DNA matches it firmly. Clone size is not always given. Where it is, it says once, few, many or a class for expanded clones.

CDR3 protein: CASSLRGGSTDTQYF
CDR3 DNA: TGTGCTAGCAGCTTAAGGGGGGGCAGCACAGATACGCAGTATTTT
CDR3 length: 15
J gene: TRBJ2-3
V gene: TRBV7-2
D gene: .
clone size: few

CDR3 protein: CASSPDPGYSYNKQFF
CDR3 DNA: TGTGCCAGCAGCCCAGACCCCGGATACTCCTACAATAAGCAGTTCTTC
CDR3 length: 16
J gene: TRBJ2-1
V gene: TRBV14
D gene: .
clone size: .

CDR3 protein: CASSEGLARSGANVLTF
CDR3 DNA: TGTGCCAGCAGTGAGGGACTAGCGAGGTCTGGGGCCAACGTCCTGACTTTC
CDR3 length: 17
J gene: TRBJ2-6
V gene: TRBV6-1
D gene: TRBD2
clone size: many

CDR3 protein: CASGRGANTVELFF
CDR3 DNA: TGTGCCAGCGGCCGGGGGGCCAACACCGTGGAGCTGTTTTTT
CDR3 length: 14
J gene: TRBJ2-2
V gene: TRBV7-3
D gene: .
clone size: .

CDR3 protein: CASSLGSGRDHNEQFF
CDR3 DNA: TGTGCCAGCAGCTTAGGGAGCGGGAGGGATCACAATGAGCAGTTCTTC
CDR3 length: 16
J gene: TRBJ2-1
V gene: TRBV7-2
D gene: TRBD2
clone size: few

CDR3 protein: CASSYSGTGGSPLHF
CDR3 DNA: TGTGCCAGCAGTTACTCGGGGACAGGGGGTTCACCCCTCCACTTT
CDR3 length: 15
J gene: TRBJ1-6
V gene: TRBV6-5
D gene: TRBD1
clone size: many

CDR3 protein: CASRKGGGRGAFF
CDR3 DNA: TGTGCCAGCAGGAAAGGTGGGGGGCGCGGAGCTTTCTTT
CDR3 length: 13
J gene: TRBJ1-1
V gene: TRBV25-1
D gene: .
clone size: many

CDR3 protein: CAISAPRGGDTQYF
CDR3 DNA: TGTGCCATCAGTGCACCCAGGGGCGGGGATACGCAGTATTTT
CDR3 length: 14
J gene: TRBJ2-3
V gene: TRBV10-3
D gene: .
clone size: .

CDR3 protein: CASSQDFVRGDDGYTF
CDR3 DNA: TGTGCCAGCAGCCAAGATTTCGTTAGGGGCGACGATGGCTACACCTTC
CDR3 length: 16
J gene: TRBJ1-2
V gene: TRBV7-9
D gene: .
clone size: .

CDR3 protein: CASSDHRNTEAFF
CDR3 DNA: TGTGCCAGCAGTGACCACCGGAACACTGAAGCTTTCTTT
CDR3 length: 13
J gene: TRBJ1-1
V gene: TRBV6-4
D gene: .
clone size: few

CDR3 protein: CASSPSQGGILYEQYF
CDR3 DNA: TGTGCCAGCTCACCGAGTCAGGGCGGGATCCTCTACGAGCAGTACTTC
CDR3 length: 16
J gene: TRBJ2-7
V gene: TRBV18
D gene: .
clone size: .

CDR3 protein: CASSLSGQGNEAFF
CDR3 DNA: TGTGCCAGCAGTTTGAGTGGGCAGGGCAATGAAGCTTTCTTT
CDR3 length: 14
J gene: TRBJ1-1
V gene: TRBV28
D gene: .
clone size: many

CDR3 protein: CASSEGQGLSQPQHF
CDR3 DNA: TGTGCCAGCAGTGAGGGACAGGGACTGAGTCAGCCCCAGCATTTT
CDR3 length: 15
J gene: TRBJ1-5
V gene: TRBV2
D gene: TRBD1
clone size: .

CDR3 protein: CAIRSMAGADYGYTF
CDR3 DNA: TGTGCCATCAGAAGCATGGCAGGGGCAGACTATGGCTACACCTTC
CDR3 length: 15
J gene: TRBJ1-2
V gene: TRBV5-6
D gene: .
clone size: .

CDR3 protein: CASSYSLAAYEQYF
CDR3 DNA: TGTGCCAGCAGTTACTCCCTCGCCGCCTACGAGCAGTACTTC
CDR3 length: 14
J gene: TRBJ2-7
V gene: TRBV6-6
D gene: .
clone size: many

CDR3 protein: CASSSGPNYGYTF
CDR3 DNA: TGTGCCAGCAGCTCCGGACCTAACTATGGCTACACCTTC
CDR3 length: 13
J gene: TRBJ1-2
V gene: TRBV7-3
D gene: .
clone size: .

CDR3 protein: CASSLSGTQHGYTF
CDR3 DNA: TGTGCCAGCAGCCTGTCCGGGACACAACATGGCTACACCTTC
CDR3 length: 14
J gene: TRBJ1-2
V gene: TRBV27
D gene: .
clone size: .

CDR3 protein: CVSSLEGTAQPQHF
CDR3 DNA: TGTGTCAGCAGTTTGGAGGGAACGGCTCAGCCCCAGCATTTT
CDR3 length: 14
J gene: TRBJ1-5
V gene: TRBV12-3/TRBV12-4
D gene: .
clone size: .

CDR3 protein: CASSYSKYRGRSYEQYF
CDR3 DNA: TGTGCCAGCAGTTACTCGAAGTACCGGGGCCGGTCCTACGAGCAGTACTTC
CDR3 length: 17
J gene: TRBJ2-7
V gene: TRBV6-2/TRBV6-3
D gene: .
clone size: .